This entry describes one TCR beta chain. The CDR3 consists of 15 residues. The germline CDR1 and CDR2 sequences are SGHTA and FQGNSA. V was pared by 5 bases and J by 2 bases, with 14 bases between. This sample was taken from a study of blood T cell repertoires in COVID-19. Study-wide background: Specimens from acute and convalescent COVID-19 originated in the United States, Italy and Spain. Nucleic acid was either cDNA or gDNA, and it came from T cells, B-cell-depleted T cells, or PBMCs.

In the authors' methods: Estimation of nucleated cell counts was performed using reference gene primer amplification. TCRdb keeps only in-frame clones here, not all; method: immunoSEQ multiplex PCR. Clone size and the V and J calls come from that table; the DNA yielded D and trimming. The table lists some 120,000 clones, 70% to 80% of them singletons. Source material: peripheral blood. The sequence derives from a human donor in a cohort sampled during active COVID-19. V and J are TRBV7-2 and TRBJ2-3, with a tentative D call TRBD1 (5 bases). The CDR3 is CASSRRQQVTDTQYF. CDR3 DNA: TGTGCCAGCAGCCGTCGACAGCAAGTCACAGATACGCAGTATTTT. Complete variable domain (other parts from reference TRBV7-2 and TRBJ2-3): GAGVSQSPSNKVTEKGKDVELRCDPISGHTALYWYRQSLGQGLEFLIYFQGNSAPDKSGLPSDRFSAERTGGSVSTLTIQRTQQEDSAVYLCASSRRQQVTDTQYFGPGTRLTVL.